This TCR beta chain was retrieved from a study of molecular identifiers for immune sequencing clone quantification. From the PCR reads, TCRdb called clonotypes with MiXCR, one entry per CDR3 protein. Among 490,000 or so distinct CDR3 sequences listed, about 22% were seen once. A few counts support this clonotype. The specimen sequenced was naive CD8+ T cells from blood, with Jurkat cell RNA spiked in. The subset denotes: FACS-sorted CD8+CD4-CCR7+CD45RA+ naive T cells. This sequence was found in a human donor in good health. Some libraries in this study had Jurkat cell RNA spiked in.

CDR3 sequence: CASRDRLNYEQYF. CDR3 nucleotide sequence: TGTGCCAGCAGGGACAGGCTTAACTACGAGCAGTACTTC. V is TRBV27 and J is TRBJ2-7, with TRBD1 matching 7 bases. V was pared by 6 bases and J by 3 bases, with 5 bases of the junction left unmatched. This CDR3 is 13 amino acids long. CDR1 and CDR2 (germline): MNHEY, SMNVEV (reference sequence).